A single sample gave rise to the 25 T cell receptor beta chains below, sequenced in a study of cytomegalovirus exposure and HLA in healthy donors. The primer mix had 60 Vbeta and 13 Jbeta primers. The assay was immunoSEQ multiplex PCR, and TCRdb's table has in-frame clones only and misses some. Counted here are roughly 150,000 clones, roughly four fifths occurring once; the ten biggest clones make up less than 1%. The specimen was PBMCs. Receptor source: a girl aged 2 to 10 in good health and CMV-seropositive.

The sample holds a few counts of this clone. The chain carries TRBV2 and TRBJ1-1; the D is unclear. The V end lost 6 bases, the J end lost 0 bases, and 8 bases lay between the germline ends. CDR3 size: 13 residues. Looked up from germline, CDR1 is SNHLY and CDR2 is FYNNEI. For the CDR3, the DNA is TGTGCCAGCAGCGCCGGAGTGAACACTGAAGCTTTCTTT. Protein: CASSAGVNTEAFF.

The chain employs TRBV18 and TRBJ2-5, with a possible D match to TRBD1 (6 bases). The ends were cut back, 3 bases at V and 5 bases at J, with 13 bases in the middle. Germline V gene sequence: CDR1 KGHSH, CDR2 LQKENI. There are 14 residues in the CDR3. The CDR3 bases are TGTGCCAGCTCACCGCGCAGGGGATGGGAGACCCAGTACTTC. The encoded protein is CASSPRRGWETQYF.

The gene calls are TRBV7-2 and TRBJ2-7; 7 bases align to TRBD2. The CDR3 extends over 15 amino acids. V lost 1 base, J lost 4 bases, and 7 bases stayed unmatched. Germline assignment: CDR1 SGHTA and CDR2 FQGNSA. Written as DNA, the CDR3 is TGTGCCAGCAGCTTAGATCTAGCGGCCTTGTACGAGCAGTACTTC. It translates to CASSLDLAALYEQYF. Variable domain in full (rest from reference TRBV7-2 and TRBJ2-7): GAGVSQSPSNKVTEKGKDVELRCDPISGHTALYWYRQSLGQGLEFLIYFQGNSAPDKSGLPSDRFSAERTGGSVSTLTIQRTQQEDSAVYLCASSLDLAALYEQYFGPGTRLTVT.

The V gene is TRBV28, the J gene TRBJ1-2; 7 positions agree with TRBD1. Trimming took 5 bases from V and 2 from J; bases not matched to a gene: 14. CDR1 is MDHEN, CDR2 SYDVKM, per germline. The CDR3 totals 17 residues. CDR3 sequence: CASSGGTALGSNYGYTF. The CDR3 bases are TGTGCCAGCAGTGGAGGGACAGCGCTCGGGTCGAACTATGGCTACACCTTC.

V and J are TRBV27 and TRBJ1-1; 11 nucleotides align to TRBD1. V lost 10 bases and J lost 5; bases outside the gene matches: 6. From germline, CDR1 is MNHEY and CDR2 SMNVEV (reference sequence). The CDR3 runs to 13 residues. The CDR3 nucleotides are TGTGCCACCTGGGACAGGGGGAGAACTGAAGCTTTCTTT. Translation gives CATWDRGRTEAFF.

The chain has TRBV19 and TRBJ2-4; the D gene is possibly TRBD2 (5 bases). Germline V gives CDR1 LNHDA, CDR2 SQIVND (reference sequence). CDR3 length: 12 residues. The V gene lost 9 bases and the J gene lost 6 bases, with 12 bases spanning the gap. This CDR3 reads CASRGRRNIQYF. The CDR3 DNA reads as TGTGCCAGCCGGGGTCGCAGAAACATTCAGTACTTC.

The rearrangement uses TRBV19 and TRBJ1-4; 7 nucleotides match TRBD1. Germline V CDR1 and CDR2: LNHDA, SQIVND (reference sequence). J was trimmed by 3 bases and V by 4 bases; bases with no gene match: 8. CDR3 length equals 16 residues. CDR3 DNA: TGTGCCAGTAGTACTCACAGGGGAAATCCTAATGAAAAACTGTTTTTT. Protein: CASSTHRGNPNEKLFF. Based on the CDR3 plus reference TRBV19 and TRBJ1-4, the full variable domain is DGGITQSPKYLFRKEGQNVTLSCEQNLNHDAMYWYRQDPGQGLRLIYYSQIVNDFQKGDIAEGYSVSREKKESFPLTVTSAQKNPTAFYLCASSTHRGNPNEKLFFGSGTQLSVL.

The chain joins TRBV30 to TRBJ1-6; 7 bases line up with TRBD1. V lost 3 bases, J lost 10 bases, and 9 bases stayed unmatched. The CDR3 has 14 residues. The germline gives CDR1 GTSNPN, CDR2 SVGIG (reference sequence). In nucleotides, the CDR3 is TGTGCCTGGAGGGAACAGGGGACCAGGTCACCCCTCCACTTT. Residues: CAWREQGTRSPLHF.

The rearrangement joins TRBV6-6 to TRBJ1-5; weak D call: TRBD1 (6 bases). CDR1 is MNHNY, CDR2 SVGAGI, per germline (reference sequence). Trimming shortened V by 6 bases and J by 7 bases, and 7 bases separated the two germline ends. This CDR3 is 11 amino acids long. This CDR3 is CASSRGQPQHF. The CDR3 region has the DNA TGTGCCAGCAGCAGGGGCCAGCCCCAGCATTTT.

This chain joins TRBV7-8 and TRBJ2-3, with 7 positions matching TRBD1. J was trimmed by 1 base and V by 3 bases; bases with no gene match: 7. Germline CDR1 and CDR2: SGHVS and FQNEAQ. The CDR3 spans 16 residues. CDR3 loop: CASSFSRGPGTDTQYF. The CDR3 bases are TGTGCCAGCAGCTTCTCGAGGGGGCCAGGCACAGATACGCAGTATTTT.

This clone was detected only once. This rearrangement joins TRBV7-9 to TRBJ1-5; no clear D. Germline V gene sequence: CDR1 SEHNR, CDR2 FQNEAQ (reference sequence). The CDR3 extends over 13 amino acids. Trimming removed 3 bases from V and 4 bases from J, with 7 bases in between. The CDR3 DNA reads TGTGCCAGCAGCTTCGACGGGAATCAGCCCCAGCATTTT. It encodes CASSFDGNQPQHF.

The V gene is TRBV7-8, the J gene TRBJ2-1, with D perhaps TRBD1 (6 bases). From germline, CDR1 is SGHVS and CDR2 FQNEAQ. V lost 5 bases and J lost 0, with 17 bases in between. This CDR3 contains 17 residues. The DNA for the CDR3 is TGTGCCAGCAGCGTACGGACAGCTATTAGCTCCTACAATGAGCAGTTCTTC. This gives the protein CASSVRTAISSYNEQFF.

The chain has TRBV4-1 and TRBJ2-5; TRBD2 matches at 7 bases. Per the germline V gene, CDR1 is MGHRA and CDR2 is YSYEKL. The ends lost 3 bases at V and 5 bases at J; junction bases unmatched: 15. This CDR3 is 17 amino acids long. This CDR3 reads CASSQDQGVGEGETQYF. CDR3 sequence (DNA): TGCGCCAGCAGCCAGGATCAAGGCGTCGGGGAGGGGGAGACCCAGTACTTC.

This chain links TRBV4-1 with TRBJ2-3; D call uncertain. Trimming removed 0 bases at V and 2 bases at J, with 6 bases between. Germline CDR1 MGHRA, CDR2 YSYEKL. The CDR3 is made up of 14 amino acids. DNA of the CDR3: TGCGCCAGCAGCCAAGAAGCCTACACAGATACGCAGTATTTT. Its translation: CASSQEAYTDTQYF.

The V call is TRBV29-1, the J call TRBJ2-2; TRBD2 is a possible D gene (6 bases). The V gene lost 6 bases and the J gene lost 7 bases, with 18 bases spanning the gap. The CDR3 is 14 amino acids. The germline V gene encodes CDR1 SQVTM and CDR2 ANQGSEA. CDR3 amino acids: CSVGRGGSGGELFF. CDR3 nucleotide sequence: TGCAGCGTCGGTAGAGGAGGGTCGGGCGGGGAGCTGTTTTTT.

The chain links TRBV30 to TRBJ2-3; no definite D call. Between the trimmed V and J ends, which lost 1 base and 5 bases, there was a span of 10 bases. This CDR3 contains 13 residues. Germline V gene lookup returns CDR1 GTSNPN and CDR2 SVGIG (reference sequence). The CDR3 is CAWSENDLDTQYF. The CDR3 DNA reads as TGTGCCTGGAGTGAGAATGACTTAGATACGCAGTATTTT.

The V gene is TRBV19, the J gene TRBJ2-3; maybe TRBD2 (6 bases). The CDR3 runs 12 residues. The germline V gene encodes CDR1 LNHDA and CDR2 SQIVND (reference sequence). V gave up 9 bases and J gave up 6 bases, with 13 bases separating them. This chain's CDR3 is CASRDSADTQYF. The CDR3, as DNA: TGTGCCAGCCGGGACTCCGCGGATACGCAGTATTTT.

The chain employs TRBV7-2 and TRBJ2-5; no clear D. Looked up from germline, CDR1 is SGHTA and CDR2 is FQGNSA. The CDR3 extends over 12 amino acids. V was trimmed by 5 bases and J by 0 bases, leaving 4 bases between them. This CDR3 is CASSRYQETQYF. In DNA form, the CDR3 reads TGTGCCAGCAGCCGGTACCAAGAGACCCAGTACTTC.

The gene calls are TRBV28 and TRBJ2-7; D not certain. V was trimmed by 3 bases and J by 4 bases, leaving 7 bases between them. CDR1 and CDR2 from the germline V gene are MDHEN and SYDVKM. The CDR3 runs to 12 residues. In DNA, the CDR3 is TGTGCCAGCAGTTTCTCAGGTTACGAGCAGTACTTC. Residues: CASSFSGYEQYF.

V is TRBV29-1 and J is TRBJ2-7; D call uncertain. In germline, CDR1 is SQVTM, CDR2 ANQGSEA. The CDR3 contains 16 residues. V lost 0 bases, J lost 0 bases, and 15 bases lay in between. CDR3 nucleotides: TGCAGCGTTGAAGATCGATTGGGCAGCCTCTCCTACGAGCAGTACTTC. It yields the protein CSVEDRLGSLSYEQYF.

This rearrangement joins TRBV30 to TRBJ1-2; TRBD1 agrees at 11 bases. The length of the CDR3 is 14 residues. Germline CDR1 and CDR2: GTSNPN and SVGIG (reference sequence). V shed 4 bases, J shed 8 bases, and the junction held 9 bases outside the gene matches. In nucleotides, the CDR3 is TGTGCCTGGAACGCGGGACAGGGGGAAGGCGGCTACACCTTC. Translation: CAWNAGQGEGGYTF.

The chain recombines TRBV10-3 with TRBJ1-5, with TRBD1 matching 8 bases. Germline CDR1 and CDR2: ENHRY and SYGVKD. This CDR3 contains 14 residues. With V trimmed by 8 bases and J by 7 bases, 10 bases remained unmatched. CDR3 in DNA: TGTGCCATCGGGGGACAGGTTGGGATCCAGCCCCAGCATTTT. It is translated as CAIGGQVGIQPQHF.

V gene TRBV15 combines with J gene TRBJ2-1, with 11 bases matching TRBD1. Germline CDR1 reads LNHNV; CDR2 reads YYDKDF (reference sequence). Trimming removed 5 bases from V and 6 bases from J; junction bases left unmatched: 9. The length of the CDR3 is 16 residues. In DNA, the CDR3 is TGTGCCACCAGCGGAGCCGGGACAGGGGGGTCCAATGAGCAGTTCTTC. Protein sequence: CATSGAGTGGSNEQFF.

J is TRBJ2-7 and V is TRBV6-6, with D tentatively TRBD2 (5 bases). This CDR3 is built from 13 residues. Deletions cut 6 bases from V and 9 bases from J, with 18 bases between. Germline V CDR1 and CDR2: MNHNY, SVGAGI (reference sequence). DNA of the CDR3: TGTGCCAGCAGCCCCCCCGGGGAGAAGAGGCAGTACTTC. Protein sequence: CASSPPGEKRQYF.

The chain carries TRBV4-1 and TRBJ1-2; 8 bases agree with TRBD1. Germline V gene data show CDR1 as MGHRA and CDR2 as YSYEKL. The V and J ends lost 0 bases and 2 bases, in that order; junction bases with no gene match: 11. CDR3 size: 18 residues. The CDR3 reads CASSQDGAGGARNYGYTF. CDR3 in DNA: TGCGCCAGCAGCCAAGACGGGGCAGGGGGCGCTAGAAACTATGGCTACACCTTC.